This is a list of T cell receptor beta chains from one sample in a study of shared clonotypes between healthy human individuals. Generated by immunoSEQ multiplex PCR, the TCRdb table keeps only in-frame clones and is missing some. Seen here are about 2,100,000 clones, under 95% observed once, and the top ten hold 1.7%. Specimen: naive CD8+ T cells from PBMCs. Every receptor here comes from a man in his late teens or twenties in good health. Some clones in this sample may be carry-over from other donors' samples. Each CDR3 is given with its conserved first and last residue. The D gene is left open where the match is weak.

V gene	J gene	D gene	CDR3 protein
TRBV5-6	TRBJ2-7	.	CASSPGGAGAYEQYF
TRBV28	TRBJ2-5	.	CATTPLALEETQYF
TRBV7-2	TRBJ2-1	TRBD2	CASSPGGEGLHNEQFF
TRBV7-9	TRBJ2-4	TRBD1	CASSPGQGAYF
TRBV5-1	TRBJ2-1	TRBD2	CASSLEPSGNNEQFF
TRBV19	TRBJ2-6	.	CASSIRSSGANVLTF
TRBV15	TRBJ2-7	TRBD1	CATSRIPSGTGPQEQYF
TRBV29-1	TRBJ2-6	.	CSVERWGAGGAGANVLTF
TRBV27	TRBJ1-5	TRBD1	CASSPSTGDDNQPQHF
TRBV7-3	TRBJ1-1	TRBD1	CASSPSGQPNTEAFF
TRBV9	TRBJ2-3	TRBD1	CASSVFTGGYADTQYF
TRBV5-1	TRBJ2-2	.	CASSYRLEYTGELFF
TRBV6-1	TRBJ1-5	.	CASSEMWDQPQHF
TRBV9	TRBJ2-1	.	CASSVAYRGEQFF
TRBV27	TRBJ1-1	.	CASSETESNTEAFF
TRBV4-2	TRBJ2-7	TRBD2	CASSQEVGTSYEQYF
TRBV11-2	TRBJ2-7	.	CASNWGQAYEQYF
TRBV9	TRBJ2-1	TRBD2	CASSGSGPGHNEQFF
TRBV19	TRBJ2-1	TRBD2	CASSSRAGALNEQFF
TRBV4-1	TRBJ2-5	.	CASSQDWTPQETQYF
TRBV6-6	TRBJ2-1	.	CASRNRYNEQFF
TRBV13	TRBJ2-7	TRBD1	CASSPGTGEPEQYF
TRBV7-9	TRBJ2-5	TRBD1	CASSSTEQGAGETQYF
TRBV11-2	TRBJ2-5	TRBD2	CASSLVGTSGLKETQYF
TRBV27	TRBJ2-1	TRBD2	CASSGSGTSSIHEQFF
TRBV5-1	TRBJ2-2	TRBD1	CASSLTTGAPGELFF
TRBV6-1	TRBJ1-4	.	CASRDSVATNEKLFF
TRBV27	TRBJ1-1	.	CASSYIQGLNTEAFF
TRBV6-1	TRBJ1-5	TRBD1	CASSLTGLNQPQHF
TRBV14	TRBJ2-7	.	CASSQDRLSYEQYF
TRBV27	TRBJ2-7	TRBD1	CASSLGTATYEQYF